The 21 T cell receptor beta chains listed next were all sequenced from one sample in a study of cytomegalovirus exposure and HLA in healthy donors. The PCR used 60 Vbeta and 13 Jbeta primers. Assay used: immunoSEQ multiplex PCR; TCRdb lists only in-frame clones, some missing. This table has 150,000 to 200,000 clones, about three quarters appearing once. Sequences were obtained from PBMCs. These receptors were taken from a middle-aged woman in good health and CMV-seronegative.

This clone has just a few counts. This chain connects TRBV7-2 to TRBJ2-1; 7 positions match TRBD2. This CDR3 region has 14 residues. Trimming cost V 4 bases and J 7 bases; bases outside gene matches: 7. Germline CDR1 SGHTA, CDR2 FQGNSA. CDR3 nucleotide sequence: TGTGCCAGCAGCTCCCCGGGACTACCGAATGAGCAGTTCTTC. As protein: CASSSPGLPNEQFF.

This clone was picked up one time. One end of the junction varies from germline; a read error may be responsible. V is TRBV4-1 and J is TRBJ1-1, with D tentatively TRBD1 (6 bases). Germline V gene sequence: CDR1 MGHRA, CDR2 YSYEKL. This CDR3 spans 14 amino acids. DNA for the CDR3: TGCGCCAGCAGCCAACGGGGGGCAAACACTGAAGCCTTCTTT. Protein sequence: CASSQRGANTEAFF.

This chain uses TRBV19 with TRBJ2-1, with no clear D. The CDR3 runs to 16 residues. V lost 2 bases to trimming and J lost 6 bases, with 17 bases between them. CDR1 is LNHDA, CDR2 SQIVND, per germline (reference sequence). CDR3 coding DNA: TGTGCCAGTAGTATATTCGTATTATCAGGCCGCAATGAGCAGTTCTTC. It is translated as CASSIFVLSGRNEQFF.

The chain carries TRBV10-2 and TRBJ2-7; tentative D call: TRBD2 (5 bases). Germline values: CDR1 WSHSY, CDR2 SAAADI. This CDR3 spans 13 amino acids. The V end was cut by 6 bases, the J end by 2 bases, with 11 bases between. The CDR3 nucleotides read TGCGCCAGCAGCCCTGGGAGCACCTACGAGCAGTACTTC. This gives the protein CASSPGSTYEQYF.

The CDR3 sequence is CASSLQRERTQYF. The CDR3 DNA reads as TGTGCCAGCAGCTTACAGCGGGAGCGGACGCAGTATTTT. The chain carries TRBV7-2 and TRBJ2-3, with 8 bases fitting TRBD2. The CDR3 totals 13 residues. V lost 2 bases to trimming and J lost 9 bases; unmatched junction nucleotides: 4. The germline V gene encodes CDR1 SGHTA and CDR2 FQGNSA.

This rearrangement joins TRBV2 to TRBJ2-1; 13 positions match TRBD2. CDR1 and CDR2 from the germline V gene are SNHLY and FYNNEI. After removal of 1 base from V and 5 bases from J, the junction contained 5 bases not matched to a gene. This CDR3 comprises 17 residues. For the CDR3, the DNA is TGTGCCAGCAGTGAAGTCGGGGGGACTAGCGGGAACAATGAGCAGTTCTTC. Residues: CASSEVGGTSGNNEQFF.

V is TRBV5-1 and J is TRBJ2-7; 8 nucleotides align to TRBD1. The CDR3 contains 15 residues. Looked up from germline, CDR1 is SGHRS and CDR2 is YFSETQ. The ends lost 0 bases at V and 0 bases at J; junction bases unmatched: 2. The CDR3 region has the DNA TGCGCCAGCAGCTTGGGGGACAGGAGCTCCTACGAGCAGTACGTC. Translating it yields CASSLGDRSSYEQYV.

This chain joins TRBV6-6 and TRBJ1-2; a weak D match, TRBD1 (6 bases). The germline V gene encodes CDR1 MNHNY and CDR2 SVGAGI (reference sequence). V was shortened by 3 bases and J by 3 bases, with 17 bases between the two germline ends. This CDR3 is built from 16 residues. This CDR3 is CASSYSAGGQYYGYTF. The CDR3 region has the DNA TGTGCCAGCAGTTATTCGGCAGGTGGACAGTACTATGGCTACACCTTC.

Only a few counts were recorded for this clone. V and J are TRBV2 and TRBJ2-2; 11 bases are a match to TRBD2. Germline V CDR1 and CDR2: SNHLY, FYNNEI. The CDR3 contains 16 residues. V was clipped by 5 bases and J by 5 bases; unmatched bases: 7. The CDR3 DNA sequence: TGTGCCAGCAGTCCCTTGGGACTAGCGGTGACCGGGGAGCTGTTTTTT. Its protein is CASSPLGLAVTGELFF.

J is TRBJ2-5 and V is TRBV30; D not resolved. Germline-derived CDR1 and CDR2 are GTSNPN and SVGIG (reference sequence). The length of the CDR3 is 12 residues. V was shortened by 2 bases and J by 5 bases, with 9 bases between the two germline ends. The CDR3 bases are TGTGCCTGGAGTCTGGCCCTGGAGACCCAGTACTTC. Encoded protein: CAWSLALETQYF.

V and J are TRBV5-5 and TRBJ2-5; 12 bases fit TRBD2. This CDR3 comprises 16 residues. Germline V gives CDR1 SGHKS, CDR2 YYEKEE (reference sequence). The V gene end was trimmed by 0 bases and the J gene end by 5 bases; junction bases not matched to a gene: 5. CDR3 DNA: TGTGCCAGCAGCTTGGGACTAGCGGGAGCTGGCGAGACCCAGTACTTC. Its translation is CASSLGLAGAGETQYF.

The gene calls are TRBV4-2 and TRBJ1-1; a possible D gene is TRBD1 (5 bases). From germline, CDR1 is LGHNA and CDR2 YNFKEQ. The V and J ends lost 2 bases and 7 bases respectively, with 17 bases between them. CDR3 size: 15 residues. CDR3 nucleotides: TGTGCCAGCAGCCAACTGGGCCAGGGCGCCAATGAAGCTTTCTTT. It codes for CASSQLGQGANEAFF.

This chain connects TRBV27 to TRBJ2-5; perhaps TRBD2 as D (5 bases). Per the germline V gene, CDR1 is MNHEY and CDR2 is SMNVEV (reference sequence). The V end lost 3 bases, the J end lost 5 bases, and 19 bases lay between the germline ends. The CDR3 totals 16 residues. CDR3 loop: CASSLGNSALSETQYF. CDR3 in DNA: TGTGCCAGCAGTTTGGGGAATAGCGCCCTTTCGGAGACCCAGTACTTC.

The chain uses TRBV7-9 and TRBJ1-2; tentatively, D is TRBD1 (5 bases). There are 13 residues in the CDR3. Germline-derived CDR1 and CDR2 are SEHNR and FQNEAQ (reference sequence). V gave up 0 bases and J gave up 7 bases, with 9 bases separating them. This CDR3 reads CASSLAFRAGYTF. CDR3 DNA sequence: TGTGCCAGCAGCTTAGCCTTCAGGGCTGGCTACACCTTC.

The rearrangement uses TRBV15 and TRBJ1-1; D unresolved. V gave up 5 bases and J gave up 5 bases, with 12 bases separating them. This CDR3 spans 13 amino acids. CDR1 is LNHNV, CDR2 YYDKDF, per germline (reference sequence). This CDR3 reads CATSPLDGTEAFF. The CDR3 DNA follows: TGTGCCACCAGCCCCCTAGATGGAACTGAAGCTTTCTTT.

The CDR3 loop reads CASSSGLADEQFF. Here the CDR3 DNA reads TGTGCCAGCAGCTCGGGACTAGCGGACGAGCAGTTCTTC. The rearrangement uses TRBV13 and TRBJ2-1, with 11 bases aligning to TRBD2. V was clipped by 4 bases and J by 10 bases; unmatched bases: 3. The germline V gene encodes CDR1 PRHDT and CDR2 FYEKMQ (reference sequence). This CDR3 is 13 amino acids long. The full variable domain, rest sourced from reference TRBV13 and TRBJ2-1, is AAGVIQSPRHLIKEKRETATLKCYPIPRHDTVYWYQQGPGQDPQFLISFYEKMQSDKGSIPDRFSAQQFSDYHSELNMSSLELGDSALYFCASSSGLADEQFFGPGTRLTVL.

This clone was detected only a few times. V gene TRBV9 combines with J gene TRBJ1-1; 9 nucleotides line up with TRBD1. Germline V CDR1 and CDR2: SGDLS, YYNGEE. Losses at the gene ends were 3 bases for V and 6 bases for J; bases not matched to a gene: 6. The CDR3 runs 14 residues. In DNA form, the CDR3 reads TGTGCCAGCAGCGGGGACAGGGATTGGGCTGAAGCTTTCTTT. It translates to CASSGDRDWAEAFF. Using reference TRBV9 and TRBJ1-1 for the parts outside the CDR3, the full variable domain is DSGVTQTPKHLITATGQRVTLRCSPRSGDLSVYWYQQSLDQGLQFLIQYYNGEERAKGNILERFSAQQFPDLHSELNLSSLELGDSALYFCASSGDRDWAEAFFGQGTRLTVV.

This rearrangement joins TRBV18 to TRBJ2-5; 8 bases fit TRBD1. Per the germline V gene, CDR1 is KGHSH and CDR2 is LQKENI. The CDR3 is 14 residues long. With V trimmed by 6 bases and J by 4 bases, 7 bases remained unmatched. CDR3 residues: CASSIGQGGETQYF. Here the CDR3 DNA reads TGTGCCAGCTCCATAGGACAGGGTGGAGAGACCCAGTACTTC.

The chain uses TRBV27 and TRBJ2-1; 7 bases line up with TRBD1. This CDR3 comprises 15 residues. Germline CDR1 is MNHEY and CDR2 is SMNVEV (reference sequence). The V and J ends lost 2 bases and 8 bases, in that order; junction bases with no gene match: 9. CDR3 sequence reads: CASSLEGQWSHEQFF. CDR3 coding DNA: TGTGCCAGCAGTTTAGAGGGACAGTGGTCCCATGAGCAGTTCTTC.

This clone was counted only a few times. The chain is built from TRBV2 and TRBJ2-3, with TRBD2 matching 10 bases. CDR1 is SNHLY and CDR2 is FYNNEI in the germline V gene. The CDR3 covers 14 residues. The V and J ends lost 10 bases and 0 bases, in that order; junction bases with no gene match: 4. The chain's CDR3 is CATFSGRSTDTQYF. CDR3 nucleotides: TGTGCCACCTTTAGCGGGAGGAGCACAGATACGCAGTATTTT.

The chain couples TRBV19 to TRBJ1-4; D ambiguous. CDR1 is LNHDA and CDR2 is SQIVND in the germline V gene (reference sequence). The CDR3 loop spans 11 amino acids. Between the trimmed V and J ends, which lost 3 bases and 8 bases, there was a span of 4 bases. The CDR3 loop is CASSMAEKLFF. In nucleotides, the CDR3 is TGTGCCAGTAGTATGGCCGAAAAACTGTTTTTT.